Listed below are T cell receptor beta chains from one sample, sequenced in a study of T cell repertoires in ileal Crohn's disease. The repertoire was sequenced with immunoSEQ multiplex PCR; TCRdb's copy has only in-frame clones and lacks some. The table lists 17,000 or so clones, about three quarters of them singletons, with 3.5% to 5% in the top ten. The sample comprised ileal tissue. The receptors come from an adult with Crohn's disease. Both conserved end residues are part of each CDR3. D genes are given only for firm matches. Clone size is given for some rows only: seen once, a few or many times, or a class if the clone is expanded.

D gene	J gene	V gene	clone size	CDR3 protein	CDR3 DNA
.	TRBJ2-7	TRBV2	.	CASSTGIDEQYF	TGTGCCAGCAGTACGGGAATCGACGAGCAGTACTTC
TRBD2	TRBJ2-2	TRBV19	.	CASSPQTSAGELFF	TGTGCCAGTAGTCCCCAGACTAGCGCCGGGGAGCTGTTTTTT
TRBD1	TRBJ2-1	TRBV6-5	.	CASSSQGQGVWNEQFF	TGTGCCAGCAGTTCGCAGGGACAGGGCGTGTGGAATGAGCAGTTCTTC
.	TRBJ1-1	TRBV28	.	CASSYLTGPGAEAFF	TGTGCCAGCAGTTATCTTACAGGCCCGGGGGCTGAAGCTTTCTTT
TRBD2	TRBJ2-1	TRBV2	.	CASRKRGGRDEQFF	TGTGCCAGCAGGAAGCGGGGGGGCCGGGATGAGCAGTTCTTC
TRBD1	TRBJ1-3	TRBV4-3	.	CASSQATGVDGNTIYF	TGCGCCAGCAGCCAAGCGACAGGGGTGGATGGAAACACCATATATTTT
.	TRBJ2-3	TRBV15	few	CATSTFPGPISTDTQYF	TGTGCCACCAGCACCTTTCCCGGGCCTATTAGCACAGATACGCAGTATTTT
.	TRBJ2-5	TRBV7-9	medium-sized	CASTIGGADLQETQYF	TGTGCCAGCACCATAGGGGGGGCGGACCTCCAAGAGACCCAGTACTTC
.	TRBJ1-4	TRBV6-5	.	CASSYSAATNEKLFF	TGTGCCAGCAGTTACTCCGCAGCAACTAATGAAAAACTGTTTTTT
TRBD1	TRBJ2-2	TRBV27	few	CASMRADRGVPGELFF	TGTGCCAGCATGAGGGCAGACAGGGGAGTCCCCGGGGAGCTGTTTTTT
TRBD1	TRBJ1-1	TRBV10-3	.	CAISVGGTGGTEAFF	TGTGCCATCAGTGTCGGGGGTACAGGGGGGACTGAAGCTTTCTTT
TRBD2	TRBJ2-5	TRBV5-6	.	CASSFGLAGETQYF	TGTGCCAGCAGCTTTGGGCTAGCGGGGGAGACCCAGTACTTC
.	TRBJ2-7	TRBV10-2	.	CASSSAPPYEQYF	TGCGCCAGCAGTTCAGCGCCCCCCTACGAGCAGTACTTC
.	TRBJ2-1	TRBV29-1	once	CSVPFSGSSYNEQFF	TGCAGCGTTCCCTTTAGCGGCAGCTCCTACAATGAGCAGTTCTTC
.	TRBJ2-3	TRBV18	.	CASSRRQDPSTDTQYF	TGTGCCAGCTCACGTAGACAGGACCCTAGCACAGATACGCAGTATTTT
.	TRBJ2-3	TRBV2	.	CASSESARGTQYF	TGTGCCAGCAGTGAATCGGCCCGGGGTACGCAGTATTTT
.	TRBJ2-7	TRBV6-5	few	CASSLRDTPYEQYF	TGTGCCAGCAGTCTCCGGGATACACCGTACGAGCAGTACTTC
.	TRBJ1-5	TRBV6-1	few	CASSEQGKQPQHF	TGTGCCAGCAGTGAACAGGGTAAACAGCCCCAGCATTTT
.	TRBJ2-5	TRBV7-2	.	CASSLESGRRETQYF	TGTGCCAGCAGCTTAGAATCTGGGAGGAGGGAGACCCAGTACTTC
.	TRBJ1-4	TRBV4-3	.	CASSPDTGTSNEKLFF	TGCGCCAGCAGCCCGGACACAGGGACTTCTAATGAAAAACTGTTTTTT
TRBD2	TRBJ2-1	TRBV18	few	CASSPPLLAGGKGEQFF	TGTGCCAGCTCACCACCGCTGCTAGCGGGAGGAAAAGGTGAGCAGTTCTTC
.	TRBJ2-5	TRBV7-9	.	CASSLGPGETQYF	TGTGCCAGCAGCCTCGGCCCCGGGGAGACCCAGTACTTC
.	TRBJ2-7	TRBV9	.	CASSTTPGASYEQYF	TGTGCCAGCAGCACGACCCCCGGAGCCTCCTACGAGCAGTACTTC
TRBD2	TRBJ2-3	TRBV9	few	CASSVGGWGTSGNSPRTDTQYF	TGTGCCAGCAGCGTAGGCGGTTGGGGGACTAGCGGGAACTCCCCGCGCACAGATACGCAGTATTTT
.	TRBJ1-3	TRBV6-6	.	CASRVAGTNSGNTIYF	TGTGCCAGCAGGGTAGCCGGGACAAACTCTGGAAACACCATATATTTT
TRBD2	TRBJ2-7	TRBV4-1	.	CASSPRGGASYEQYF	TGCGCCAGCAGCCCCCGCGGGGGGGCCTCCTACGAGCAGTACTTC
.	TRBJ2-3	TRBV11-2	.	CASSLGTSTDTQYF	TGTGCCAGCAGCTTAGGCACTAGCACAGATACGCAGTATTTT
.	TRBJ2-5	TRBV6-6	.	CASSYSNREETQYF	TGTGCCAGCAGTTACTCGAACAGAGAAGAGACCCAGTACTTC
TRBD2	TRBJ2-2	TRBV11-2	.	CASSVLAGVSNGELFF	TGTGCCAGCAGCGTACTAGCGGGGGTGTCTAACGGGGAGCTGTTTTTT
.	TRBJ2-7	TRBV7-2	.	CASSLGARGAYEQYF	TGTGCCAGCAGCCTCGGGGCCAGAGGCGCCTACGAGCAGTACTTC
.	TRBJ1-2	TRBV5-4	.	CASSLRGARGYTF	TGTGCCAGCAGCTTGAGAGGGGCGCGGGGCTACACCTTC
TRBD1	TRBJ2-3	TRBV25-1	.	CASSSTGGTDTQYF	TGTGCCAGCAGCTCGACAGGGGGCACAGATACGCAGTATTTT
TRBD1	TRBJ2-7	TRBV7-9	.	CASRLGTGEQYF	TGTGCCAGCAGACTCGGGACAGGGGAGCAGTACTTC